The 15 T cell receptor beta chains below come from one sample, sequenced in a study of vaccination effects on CD4 cells after COVID-19. Profiled with immunoSEQ multiplex PCR; TCRdb holds only in-frame clones, not every one. The sample holds under 40,000 clones, 72% seen once. Antigen-specific CD4+ T cell clonotypes were called by their expansion after viral peptide-pool culture in ViraFEST. Subsequent to a culture period of under twelve days, CD4+ T cells were isolated. Either the mRNA-1273 or the BNT162b2 vaccine was given to participants as two doses. Antigens for these TCRs are unknown. Sequenced here: CD4+ T cells from PBMCs cultured with HCoV-229E spike peptides, sampled after COVID-19 vaccination. These receptors were taken from a human donor who received a COVID-19 vaccine.

The rearrangement links TRBV7-9 to TRBJ2-5, with 11 bases lining up with TRBD1. Germline V gene sequence: CDR1 SEHNR, CDR2 FQNEAQ (reference sequence). The CDR3 sequence is 14 residues long. V shed 2 bases, J shed 5 bases, and the junction held 1 base outside the gene matches. CDR3 amino acids: CASSLRDRGETQYF. The DNA of the CDR3 is TGTGCCAGCAGCTTAAGGGACAGGGGGGAGACCCAGTACTTC.

This clone was counted between two and nine times. The chain joins TRBV19 to TRBJ2-7; D is uncertain. This CDR3 is 12 amino acids long. The V gene lost 1 base and the J gene lost 7 bases, with 8 bases spanning the gap. CDR1 LNHDA and CDR2 SQIVND come from the germline V gene (reference sequence). The CDR3 bases are TGTGCCAGTAGTATAGTGGGGATGGAGCAGTACTTC. Its protein product is CASSIVGMEQYF.

This clone has more than one count but fewer than ten. The rearrangement links TRBV18 to TRBJ1-2; 7 positions match TRBD1. The CDR3 sequence is 15 residues long. The trim removed 2 bases at V and 4 bases at J, leaving 7 bases unmatched. CDR1 KGHSH and CDR2 LQKENI come from the germline V gene. For the CDR3, the DNA is TGTGCCAGCTCACCAACAGGGGAAGGGAGCTATGGCTACACCTTC. Translating gives CASSPTGEGSYGYTF.

The J gene is TRBJ2-2, the V gene TRBV15; perhaps D is TRBD1 or TRBD2 (5 bases each). The CDR3 has 22 amino acids. V was trimmed by 3 bases and J by 4 bases, leaving 33 bases between them. Germline V lookup: CDR1 LNHNV, CDR2 YYDKDF (reference sequence). The CDR3 nucleotides read TGTGCCACCAGCAGGAGGGGACCTCAGAGAGGGGTCTACCATCCAGGCACCGGGGAGCTGTTTTTT. It is translated as CATSRRGPQRGVYHPGTGELFF.

V is TRBV27 and J is TRBJ1-3; TRBD1 aligns across 9 bases. This CDR3 spans 16 amino acids. CDR1 is MNHEY, CDR2 SMNVEV, per germline (reference sequence). V lost 4 bases, J lost 0 bases, and 4 bases stayed unmatched. CDR3 in DNA: TGTGCCAGCAGTTCGAACAGGGGGCGCTCTGGAAACACCATATATTTT. Residues: CASSSNRGRSGNTIYF.

The gene calls are TRBV9 and TRBJ2-1, with 13 nucleotides matching TRBD2. There are 15 residues in the CDR3. Looked up from germline, CDR1 is SGDLS and CDR2 is YYNGEE. J lost 6 bases, V lost 4 bases, and 4 bases had no gene match. The DNA of the CDR3 is TGTGCCAGCAGCTGGACTAGCGGGGGCCGCAATGAGCAGTTCTTC. Translated, it gives CASSWTSGGRNEQFF.

This clone was seen a few times. This chain connects TRBV9 to TRBJ2-7, with D uncertain. The CDR3 is 13 amino acids. Trimming pared 4 bases from V and 4 bases from J, leaving 12 bases between. Germline CDR1 is SGDLS and CDR2 is YYNGEE. CDR3: CASSPLVGYEQYF. The CDR3 DNA reads TGTGCCAGCAGCCCCCTGGTAGGGTACGAGCAGTACTTC.

The V call is TRBV6-5, the J call TRBJ2-7; 7 nucleotides align to TRBD1. The germline V gene encodes CDR1 MNHEY and CDR2 SVGAGI. The CDR3 extends over 13 amino acids. J lost 4 bases, V lost 4 bases, and 4 bases had no gene match. The chain's CDR3 is CASSFGTAYEQYF. CDR3 nucleotide sequence: TGTGCCAGCAGTTTCGGGACAGCTTACGAGCAGTACTTC.

This clone showed up just a few times. V and J are TRBV2 and TRBJ2-1; D might be TRBD1 (6 bases). Germline-derived CDR1 and CDR2 are SNHLY and FYNNEI. The CDR3 covers 14 residues. V shed 6 bases and J shed 6 bases, with 15 bases lying between them. CDR3 residues: CASSPQGGGNEQFF. Here the CDR3 DNA reads TGTGCCAGCAGCCCACAGGGTGGCGGCAATGAGCAGTTCTTC.

The chain links TRBV5-1 to TRBJ2-3, with unresolved D. The CDR3 length is 14 residues. V was trimmed by 2 bases and J by 0 bases, leaving 7 bases between them. The germline V gene has CDR1 SGHRS and CDR2 YFSETQ. CDR3 in amino acids: CASSFPASTDTQYF. Written as DNA, the CDR3 is TGCGCCAGCAGCTTCCCAGCAAGCACAGATACGCAGTATTTT.

This chain connects TRBV24-1 to TRBJ2-7; 8 positions agree with TRBD1. Germline values: CDR1 KGHDR, CDR2 SFDVKD. The CDR3 sequence is 16 residues long. The J segment lost 1 base and the V segment lost 2 bases, leaving 6 bases of the junction unmatched. The CDR3 DNA reads as TGTGCCACCAGTGATTACGGACAGGGAGGATCCTACGAGCAGTACTTC. This translates into CATSDYGQGGSYEQYF.

This chain's CDR3 is CASSDRGPWNSPLHF. In nucleotides, the CDR3 is TGCGCCAGCAGCGATCGGGGACCCTGGAATTCACCCCTCCACTTT. The rearrangement uses TRBV5-1 and TRBJ1-6; a weak D match, TRBD1 (5 bases). This CDR3 has 15 amino acids. Germline assignment: CDR1 SGHRS and CDR2 YFSETQ. The V end lost 4 bases, the J end lost 7 bases, and 15 bases lay between the germline ends.

This rearrangement joins TRBV7-9 to TRBJ1-5, with D possibly TRBD1 on 5 matching bases. Germline CDR1 reads SEHNR; CDR2 reads FQNEAQ (reference sequence). Trimming took off 5 bases at V and 4 bases at J, with 12 bases between the two ends. This CDR3 is 14 amino acids long. CDR3 sequence reads: CASSPGRGNQPQHF. The CDR3 region has the DNA TGTGCCAGCAGCCCAGGGCGGGGGAATCAGCCCCAGCATTTT.

The chain carries TRBV10-3 and TRBJ2-1; 13 nucleotides agree with TRBD2. Unmatched junction bases numbered 13, after V lost 7 bases and J lost 7 bases. The CDR3 consists of 17 residues. Germline CDR1 is ENHRY and CDR2 is SYGVKD. The CDR3 here is CAIKETGLAGLENEQFF. In nucleotides, the CDR3 is TGTGCCATCAAGGAGACGGGACTAGCGGGATTAGAGAATGAGCAGTTCTTC.

The gene calls are TRBV4-2 and TRBJ1-5; tentatively, D is TRBD1 (6 bases). The CDR3 spans 16 residues. The V end lost 0 bases, the J end lost 4 bases, and 13 bases lay between the germline ends. From germline, CDR1 is LGHNA and CDR2 YNFKEQ. The CDR3 reads CASSQERGAANQPQHF. CDR3 sequence (DNA): TGTGCCAGCAGCCAAGAGCGGGGGGCCGCGAATCAGCCCCAGCATTTT.